Listed below are T cell receptor beta chains from one sample, sequenced in a study of T cells in Graves' hyperthyroidism and ophthalmopathy. TCRdb itself ran the multiplex PCR reads through MiXCR, one entry per CDR3 protein. Of more than 350,000 distinct CDR3 sequences listed, roughly 15% are singletons. Sequenced: blood. The origin of the receptors is a woman between 55 and 75 years old with Graves' ophthalmopathy. Both conserved end residues are part of each CDR3. The D gene is left open where the match is weak.

CDR3 | J | D | V | length
CSASVSQETQYF | TRBJ2-5 | - | TRBV20-1 | 12
CVSSESTGNGETQYF | TRBJ2-5 | - | TRBV10-2 | 15
CAWGQGRSDTQYF | TRBJ2-3 | TRBD1 | TRBV30 | 13
CASGLALTSSGELFF | TRBJ2-2 | - | TRBV12-5 | 15
CASSQTGVETQYF | TRBJ2-5 | TRBD1 | TRBV27 | 13
CSARDSVRGEQYF | TRBJ2-7 | - | TRBV20-1 | 13
CASSAGTYTDTQYF | TRBJ2-3 | - | TRBV10-1 | 14
CASKGEHADTQYF | TRBJ2-3 | - | TRBV11-3 | 13
CASSSPGLATTYEQYF | TRBJ2-7 | TRBD2 | TRBV28 | 16
CASSLTTEQFF | TRBJ2-1 | - | TRBV5-4 | 11
CASSGLRVRQETQYF | TRBJ2-5 | - | TRBV25-1 | 15
CASSLGRDSYEQYF | TRBJ2-7 | - | TRBV11-2 | 14
CASSQEGTGYGYTF | TRBJ1-2 | TRBD1 | TRBV3-1 | 14
CATLLDGTGTYNEQFF | TRBJ2-1 | TRBD1 | TRBV6-1 | 16
CASSTGLAGGPTNEQFF | TRBJ2-1 | TRBD2 | TRBV7-9 | 17
CASTVLAGEDTQYF | TRBJ2-3 | TRBD2 | TRBV5-1 | 14
CASSLEGLGEAFF | TRBJ1-1 | - | TRBV5-1 | 13
CASSSQPNQPQHF | TRBJ1-5 | - | TRBV5-6 | 13
CSFRVGETQYF | TRBJ2-5 | - | TRBV29-1 | 11
CASGLVLGETEAFF | TRBJ1-1 | - | TRBV12-5 | 14
CSARPLAAYEQYF | TRBJ2-7 | TRBD2 | TRBV20-1 | 13